This TCR beta chain originates from a study of T cell changes during pregnancy in multiple sclerosis (dated 2019 in TCRdb). With respect to the entire study: Changes in the T cell repertoire over the course of pregnancy were examined in this study in women with multiple sclerosis.

Only a few counts were recorded for this clone. Which antigen it targets is not known. Within one base of it there is no much larger clone, and no base qualities were kept. The library was obtained by the immunoSEQ multiplex PCR assay. TCRdb provides this immuneACCESS table in a form limited to in-frame rearrangements. Some clones are lacking; in checked studies, under half of them reflect an unresolved V gene, and why the rest are absent is not known. The sample table lists about 60,000 clones, 91% of them with a count of one. Roughly 0.76% of the sample lies in the top ten. Based on the germline V gene (reference sequence), the CDR1 and CDR2 sequences are LNHDA and SQIVND. The cysteine opens and the phenylalanine closes a CDR3 of 14 amino acids. Only the CDR3 portion is preserved as DNA: 42 bases, with reading frame beginning at the first base. The junction carries 16 bases between V and J, which are trimmed by 7 bases and 9 bases respectively.

The receptor's source is a female donor with multiple sclerosis, enrolled in a pregnancy study. The chain links TRBV19 with TRBJ1-6; tentative D gene TRBD1, with 5 bases matching. The source material was CD4+ T cells from peripheral blood mononuclear cells, sampled in the first trimester of pregnancy. The DNA reads as follows: TGTGCCAGTACCTTCCAGGGTTTGGGTTCACCCCTCCACTTT. Translated, it reads CASTFQGLGSPLHF.